This T cell receptor beta chain was captured by sequencing in a study of T cell repertoires in cytomegalovirus infection. About the research overall: HLA-B-restricted CMV epitopes that are well studied, plus recently identified HLA-C-restricted ones, were used by the study. The public TCR beta signatures pointed to both CMV infection and matching HLA type.

Between the trimmed V and J ends, which lost 3 bases and 1 base, there was a span of 6 bases. The CDR3 consists of 13 residues. From germline, CDR1 is SGHAT and CDR2 FQNNGV. To note about this clonotype: Its antigen is as yet unknown.

Each CDR3 protein gets one entry after TCRdb re-called the reads with MiXCR. The table includes over 95,000 distinct CDR3 sequences, roughly 30% detected once. The sample was CD8+ T cells from cultured PBMCs, taken from culture after CMV antigen stimulation. V gene TRBV11-2 combines with J gene TRBJ1-1; D gene uncertain. This sequence originates from a human donor in good health (CMV status not recorded). Some clones in this sample may be carry-over from other donors' samples. The CDR3 protein is CASSFGRNTEAFF. The CDR3 DNA is TGTGCCAGCAGCTTCGGGAGGAACACTGAAGCTTTCTTT.